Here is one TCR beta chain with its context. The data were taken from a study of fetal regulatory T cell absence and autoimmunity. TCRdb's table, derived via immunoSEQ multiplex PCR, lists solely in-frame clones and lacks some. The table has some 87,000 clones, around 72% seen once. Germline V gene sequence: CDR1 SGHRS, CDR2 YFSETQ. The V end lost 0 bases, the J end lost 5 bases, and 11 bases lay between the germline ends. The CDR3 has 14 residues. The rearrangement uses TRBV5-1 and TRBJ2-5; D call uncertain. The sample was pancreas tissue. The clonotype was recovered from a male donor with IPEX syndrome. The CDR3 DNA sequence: TGCGCCAGCAGCTTGGCCTGGAAAATGGAGACCCAGTACTTC. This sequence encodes CASSLAWKMETQYF.